Below, one TCR beta chain is given with its context. Profiled with immunoSEQ multiplex PCR; TCRdb holds only in-frame clones, not every one. Of about 130,000 clones listed, about 85% are singletons. This entry belongs to a study of blood T cell repertoires in COVID-19. Study at large: COVID-19 samples collected from the United States, Italy and Spain covered acute and convalescent phases.

V was clipped by 5 bases and J by 4 bases; unmatched bases: 6. This CDR3 comprises 14 residues. Germline loops: CDR1 SEHNR, CDR2 FQNEAQ (reference sequence). Seattle patients were enrolled during active infection and followed longitudinally. The chain couples TRBV7-9 to TRBJ2-7; 9 nucleotides agree with TRBD1. The TCR originated in a woman in her 70s with COVID-19, enrolled during active disease. Input material: peripheral blood. The CDR3 spells CASSEPGQGYEQYF. DNA for the CDR3: TGTGCCAGCAGCGAGCCGGGACAGGGATACGAGCAGTACTTC. The full variable domain, in which reference TRBV7-9 and TRBJ2-7 provide the parts outside the CDR3, is DTGVSQNPRHKITKRGQNVTFRCDPISEHNRLYWYRQTLGQGPEFLTYFQNEAQLEKSRLLSDRFSAERPKGSFSTLEIQRTEQGDSAMYLCASSEPGQGYEQYFGPGTRLTVT.